The text below deals with one TCR beta chain. Its binding antigen is unknown. Base quality data are lacking; no much larger clone is found one base away. The sample comes from a study of molecular identifiers for immune sequencing clone quantification (dated by TCRdb to the late 2010s). General notes on the study: For a replicate experiment, RNA from around 20,000 or 100,000 naive CD8 T cells was divided into five aliquots, of which four were sequenced. CD8 T cells were used in a methods study to benchmark molecular-identifier clustering-based TCR repertoire sequencing (MIDCIRS) and TCR RNA copy counting.

V is clipped by 5 bases and J by 4 bases, and the sequence between their germline boundaries is 11 bases long. Looking up the germline V gene (reference sequence) yields CDR1 MNHEY and CDR2 SMNVEV. The CDR3, cysteine through phenylalanine, is 13 amino acids long. The only DNA kept is the CDR3, 39 bases in frame from the first base. The protocol used for the library was PCR. Sequenced using an Illumina HiSeq 4000. Bulk TCR libraries were made following a previously described method, with the TCR primers given in Table S5. The Qiagen AllPrep DNA/RNA kit was used to purify total RNA. Reads from multiple sequencing runs of the same library were pooled before analysis. Per the authors' processing: Reads were retained only if their TCR constant sequence matched exactly, and those retained reads were trimmed to 150 nt and grouped according to their 12-nt molecular barcodes. Within each barcode group, reads were sub-clustered at a 15% Levenshtein threshold, and quality-weighted consensus sequences were built per RNA molecule. Non-functional sequences were filtered out, along with any lower-count sequence sitting one edit away from another sequence. Based on a fit of two negative binomial distributions, barcode sub-clusters having less than 20% of the maximum read count were discarded. In-frame beta chains were kept once TCRdb had trimmed the public reads at Q25 with fastp and called clones with MiXCR. One record per CDR3 amino acid sequence lists the most common genes and DNA. These V and J calls are TCRdb output, not the study's own analysis. This sample holds about 510,000 distinct CDR3 sequences; 20% to 25% were observed only once. In total, the top ten clones hold under 0.85% of the sample.

What the study reported, not specific to this receptor: A single cell's worth of spiked-in Jurkat TCR RNA was reported detectable even among one million naive CD8 T cells. Modeling gave about three recovered TCR RNA copies per cell versus about ten by digital PCR, implying approximately 30% capture efficiency. In CMV-specific effector cells, over 97% of molecules were held by clones above 20 RNA copies, whereas under 1% of molecules were held by such clones in naive cells. Highly expanded clone sizes could be underestimated because identical TCR molecules may share a barcode. Naive libraries contained spiked-in Jurkat TCR RNA (10 copies' worth), which is not part of the donor repertoire. When barcode sub-clustering was not used, chimeric consensus sequences inflated TCR diversity, with chimeras reaching as high as 47%.

Libraries of naive CD8 T cells were built from around 20,000 to 990,000 sorted cells, with 10%, 30% or 50% of the purified RNA used. Naive CD8 T cells, defined as CD8+CD4-CCR7+CD45RA+, were FACS-sorted into RLT Plus buffer on a BD FACSAria II. To test detection sensitivity, Jurkat RNA equal to some 11 TCR copies was added to samples of about 17,000-1,100,000 naive CD8 T cells. Enrichment of CD8 T cells was performed with RosetteSep CD8+ T Cell Enrichment Cocktail and Ficoll-Paque, after which ACK red cell lysis was carried out. In this chain, TRBV27 is recombined with TRBJ1-2; perhaps TRBD1 is the D gene, with 5 bases matching. The specimen sequenced was naive CD8+ T cells from blood, with Jurkat cell RNA spiked in. According to the study, the label for this sample's cell subset or site signals: FACS-sorted CD8+CD4-CCR7+CD45RA+ naive T cells. The receptor's source is a human donor in good health. Some libraries in this study had Jurkat cell RNA spiked in. The base sequence is TGTGCCAGCAGTATCAGGGTTGGCTATGGCTACACCTTC. Protein translation: CASSIRVGYGYTF.